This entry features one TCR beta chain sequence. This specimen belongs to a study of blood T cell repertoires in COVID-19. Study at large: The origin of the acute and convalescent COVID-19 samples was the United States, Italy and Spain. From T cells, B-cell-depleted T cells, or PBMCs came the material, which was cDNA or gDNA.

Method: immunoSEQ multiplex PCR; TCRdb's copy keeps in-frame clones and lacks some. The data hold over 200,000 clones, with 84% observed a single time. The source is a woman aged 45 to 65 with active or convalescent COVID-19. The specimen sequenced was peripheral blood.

The CDR3 coding sequence is TGCGCCAGCAGCTTGGATGGGGGACAGGGCAACAATGAGCAGTTCTTC. Amino acids: CASSLDGGQGNNEQFF. The chain is built from TRBV5-1 and TRBJ2-1; 9 bases line up with TRBD1. This CDR3 is built from 16 residues. In germline, CDR1 is SGHRS, CDR2 YFSETQ. V trimming: 0 bases; J trimming: 5 bases; junction bases outside the gene matches: 6.